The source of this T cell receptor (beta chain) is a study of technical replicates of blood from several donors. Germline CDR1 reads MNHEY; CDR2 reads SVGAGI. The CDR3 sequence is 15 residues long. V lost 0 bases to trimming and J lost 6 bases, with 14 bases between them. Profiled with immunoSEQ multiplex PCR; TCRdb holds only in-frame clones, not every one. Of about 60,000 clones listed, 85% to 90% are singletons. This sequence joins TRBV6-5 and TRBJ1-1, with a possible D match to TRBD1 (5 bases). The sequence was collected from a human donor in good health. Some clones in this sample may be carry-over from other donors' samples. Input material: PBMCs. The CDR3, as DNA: TGTGCCAGCAGTTACTCGATCATCGGGGGGGCTGAAGCTTTCTTT. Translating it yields CASSYSIIGGAEAFF.